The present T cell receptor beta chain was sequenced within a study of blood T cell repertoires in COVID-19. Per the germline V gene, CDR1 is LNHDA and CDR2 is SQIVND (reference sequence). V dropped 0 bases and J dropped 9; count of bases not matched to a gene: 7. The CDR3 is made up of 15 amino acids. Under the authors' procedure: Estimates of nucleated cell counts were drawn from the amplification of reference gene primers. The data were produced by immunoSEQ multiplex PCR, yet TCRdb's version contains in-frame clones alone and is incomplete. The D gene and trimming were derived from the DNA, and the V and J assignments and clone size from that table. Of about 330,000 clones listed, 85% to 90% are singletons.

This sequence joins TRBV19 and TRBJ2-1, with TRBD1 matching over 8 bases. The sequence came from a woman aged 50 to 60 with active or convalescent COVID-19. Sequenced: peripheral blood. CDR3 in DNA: TGTGCCAGTAGTATAGATCGGGCAGGGACAGGTGAGCAGTTCTTC. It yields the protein CASSIDRAGTGEQFF.